The rows below give T cell receptor beta chains drawn from one sample of a study of shared T cell receptors in the human thymus. Method: immunoSEQ multiplex PCR; TCRdb's copy keeps in-frame clones and lacks some. This table has hundreds of thousands of clones, more than 70% appearing once. The same data also went into a second study, on human thymus T cells.

Material for sequencing was thymocytes. These receptors were taken from a boy under two years old with a congenital heart defect. CDR3s include the opening cysteine and the closing phenylalanine or tryptophan. The order of the fields is clone size, J gene, V gene, D gene, CDR3 DNA, CDR3 protein. The D gene is left open where the match is weak. Not every row has a clone size; where given, it reads once, few, many or a size class.

size: NA
J: TRBJ1-3
V: TRBV2
D: NA
DNA: TGTGCCAGCTTTTACAGGGTTGGGCCTGGAAACACCATATATTTT
CDR3: CASFYRVGPGNTIYF

size: NA
J: TRBJ2-7
V: TRBV11-2
D: NA
DNA: TGTGCCAGCAGGGGGACTCCTTCCTACGAGCAGTACTTC
CDR3: CASRGTPSYEQYF

size: NA
J: TRBJ1-1
V: TRBV5-4
D: NA
DNA: TGTGCCAGCAGCGAGTTCCCCGGGACAAAGAACACTGAAGCTTTCTTT
CDR3: CASSEFPGTKNTEAFF

size: NA
J: TRBJ1-5
V: TRBV5-6
D: NA
DNA: TGTGCCAGCAGCTTGTCGCCAGGGGACCAGCCCCAGCATTTT
CDR3: CASSLSPGDQPQHF

size: few
J: TRBJ2-3
V: TRBV19
D: NA
DNA: TGTGCCAGTAGTATCCACAGGGAGAAAAGCACAGATACGCAGTATTTT
CDR3: CASSIHREKSTDTQYF

size: NA
J: TRBJ2-7
V: TRBV5-1
D: NA
DNA: TGCGCCAGCAGCTTGCCCCCAGGAAGGAAGCACTACGAGCAGTACTTC
CDR3: CASSLPPGRKHYEQYF

size: NA
J: TRBJ1-5
V: TRBV6-5
D: NA
DNA: TGTGCCAGCCGACCAGGGGGCAATCAGCCCCAGCATTTT
CDR3: CASRPGGNQPQHF

size: few
J: TRBJ2-7
V: TRBV5-1
D: NA
DNA: TGCGCCAGCAGCTTAACAGGCTACGAGCAGTACTTC
CDR3: CASSLTGYEQYF

size: NA
J: TRBJ2-7
V: TRBV1
D: NA
DNA: TGCACCAGCAGCCAAGTAATCGCGGGGACTAGCGCCCTCTCCTACGAGCAGTACTTC
CDR3: CTSSQVIAGTSALSYEQYF

size: NA
J: TRBJ2-7
V: TRBV27
D: TRBD2
DNA: TGTGCCAGCAGTTGGATCAGGACTAGCGGGGACCTCCTCTCCTACGAGCAGTACTTC
CDR3: CASSWIRTSGDLLSYEQYF

size: NA
J: TRBJ2-1
V: TRBV4-1
D: NA
DNA: TGCGCCAGCAGCCCACGGACTCCTCTCAATGAGCAGTTCTTC
CDR3: CASSPRTPLNEQFF

size: NA
J: TRBJ2-5
V: TRBV29-1
D: TRBD2
DNA: TGCAGCGGGCATGGATTGAGCGGGAACACCATAGAGACCCAGTACTTC
CDR3: CSGHGLSGNTIETQYF

size: NA
J: TRBJ1-2
V: TRBV6-5
D: NA
DNA: TGTGCCAGCAGTTACTCGGGAGATAACTATGGCTACACCTTC
CDR3: CASSYSGDNYGYTF

size: once
J: TRBJ1-1
V: TRBV7-6
D: NA
DNA: TGTGCCAGCAGCTATTATATGAGGGGGACCCCGGGCACTGAAGCTTTCTTT
CDR3: CASSYYMRGTPGTEAFF

size: NA
J: TRBJ1-1
V: TRBV7-2
D: TRBD1
DNA: TGTGCTGACAGGGGGAAATCTGAAGCTTTCTTT
CDR3: CADRGKSEAFF

size: NA
J: TRBJ2-3
V: TRBV7-3
D: TRBD2
DNA: TGTGCCAGCAGTCCAACGCGGGGGAAACCCACAGATACGCAGTATTTT
CDR3: CASSPTRGKPTDTQYF

size: NA
J: TRBJ2-7
V: TRBV4-3
D: TRBD1
DNA: TGCGCCAGCAGCCAAGCCCCGAAAGGACAGGAGAACTACGAGCAGTACTTC
CDR3: CASSQAPKGQENYEQYF

size: NA
J: TRBJ2-1
V: TRBV6-6
D: TRBD2
DNA: TGTGCCAGCAGTTGGACTAGCGGGAGGGCGGTTGAGCAGTTCTTC
CDR3: CASSWTSGRAVEQFF

size: NA
J: TRBJ1-4
V: TRBV27
D: NA
DNA: TGTGCCAGCGCGGACGGGGAGGAACTGTTTTTT
CDR3: CASADGEELFF

size: NA
J: TRBJ2-5
V: TRBV5-1
D: NA
DNA: TGCGCCAGCAGCTCGAGGGAGACCCAGTACTTC
CDR3: CASSSRETQYF

size: NA
J: TRBJ1-1
V: TRBV5-1
D: NA
DNA: TGCGCCAGCGGTCCTGAGATGAACACTGAAGCTTTCTTT
CDR3: CASGPEMNTEAFF

size: NA
J: TRBJ1-4
V: TRBV6-1
D: NA
DNA: TGTGCCAGCAGTGGCCGGGACAAAGCAACTAATGAAAAACTGTTTTTT
CDR3: CASSGRDKATNEKLFF

size: NA
J: TRBJ2-1
V: TRBV11-2
D: TRBD2
DNA: TGTGCCAGCAGCTCCGGACTAGCGGGAGGCCTCTACAATGAGCAGTTCTTC
CDR3: CASSSGLAGGLYNEQFF